A single sample gave rise to the 4 T cell receptor beta chains below, sequenced in a study of cytomegalovirus exposure and HLA in healthy donors. Assay: immunoSEQ multiplex PCR; the TCRdb copy retains only in-frame clones and omits some. The repertoire includes a few hundred thousand clones, 90% of them detected once, and under 0.45% sits in the top ten. Sequencing input: PBMCs. All receptors derive from a woman aged 18-29 years in good health and CMV-seronegative.

The rearrangement joins TRBV5-1 to TRBJ2-1, with D possibly being TRBD1 (5 bases). The germline V gene has CDR1 SGHRS and CDR2 YFSETQ. V lost 0 bases and J lost 9, with 10 bases in between. The CDR3 runs to 13 residues. The CDR3 is CASSLDPRVEQFF. The CDR3 nucleotides read TGCGCCAGCAGCTTGGATCCCAGGGTTGAGCAGTTCTTC.

The gene calls are TRBV4-2 and TRBJ1-3, with D perhaps TRBD1 (6 bases). The V gene lost 0 bases and the J gene lost 4 bases, with 16 bases spanning the gap. The CDR3 runs to 17 residues. Germline V gene data show CDR1 as LGHNA and CDR2 as YNFKEQ. The CDR3 nucleotides read TGTGCCAGCAGCCAAGATCCCGTGGGGGCGCGCGGAAACACCATATATTTT. This sequence encodes CASSQDPVGARGNTIYF.

CDR3 in DNA: TGTGCCAGCAGTTTGGGACAGGGGGCATCTATTGGCTACACCTTC. Protein sequence: CASSLGQGASIGYTF. The rearrangement links TRBV27 to TRBJ1-2; the match to TRBD1 covers 12 bases. This CDR3 region has 15 residues. V shed 3 bases and J 7 bases; nucleotides not matched to a gene: 6. In germline, CDR1 is MNHEY, CDR2 SMNVEV (reference sequence).

The chain combines TRBV25-1 with TRBJ2-2; D call uncertain. The CDR3 runs 16 residues. The germline V gene encodes CDR1 MGHDK and CDR2 SYGVNS. V lost 4 bases and J 5 bases, leaving 17 bases between the germline ends. This CDR3 is CASSGLTPSRTGELFF. The DNA for the CDR3 is TGTGCCAGCAGTGGTCTGACTCCGAGCCGAACCGGGGAGCTGTTTTTT. The variable domain in full, with the rest retrieved from reference TRBV25-1 and TRBJ2-2, is EADIYQTPRYLVIGTGKKITLECSQTMGHDKMYWYQQDPGMELHLIHYSYGVNSTEKGDLSSESTVSRIRTEHFPLTLESARPSHTSQYLCASSGLTPSRTGELFFGEGSRLTVL.